This T cell receptor (beta chain) was captured in a study of TIL therapy for anti-PD-1-resistant metastatic lung cancer. Overall study: Most patients had lung adenocarcinoma; a handful of tumors were EGFR-mutant, two ALK-rearranged; half smoked currently or formerly. Median tumor mutation burden was 1.5 mutations per megabase.

This was the immunoSEQ v3 assay. The table came from immunoSEQ multiplex PCR; TCRdb's copy has only in-frame clones and leaves some out. The table has about 60,000 clones, around 69% seen once. Time point indicated: pre-treatment sample, taken before nivolumab and TIL therapy. Stage 4 NSCLC adults joined between October 2017 and early 2020. The TCR comes from a person aged 25 to 80 with non-small cell lung cancer. The source material was blood, sampled at baseline.

The CDR3 sequence: CAWSRGSRETQYF. The CDR3 nucleotides are TGTGCCTGGAGCAGAGGGAGCCGAGAGACCCAGTACTTC. The genes are TRBV30 and TRBJ2-5; D possibly corresponds to TRBD2 (5 bases). V lost 3 bases and J 4 bases, leaving 12 bases between the germline ends. Germline-derived CDR1 and CDR2 are GTSNPN and SVGIG (reference sequence). The CDR3 length is 13 residues.